Each of the 25 T cell receptor beta chains below was sequenced from the same sample in a study of CD8 T cells in ankylosing spondylitis. TCRdb processed the 5' RACE reads anew with MiXCR; each CDR3 protein has one entry. The sample has 250,000 to 350,000 distinct CDR3 sequences, around 19% seen once. The sequencing sample was made of blood, either unsorted or a sorted T cell fraction (not recorded which). The receptors were sampled from a male donor with ankylosing spondylitis or in good health (not recorded which).

This clonotype has a count of ten or more. The chain has TRBV29-1 and TRBJ2-5; 7 nucleotides align to TRBD1. Per the germline V gene, CDR1 is SQVTM and CDR2 is ANQGSEA. The CDR3 is 12 residues long. J was trimmed by 3 bases and V by 6 bases; bases with no gene match: 4. CDR3 amino acids: CSVGQAEETQYF. CDR3 sequence (DNA): TGCAGCGTAGGACAGGCTGAAGAGACCCAGTACTTC.

This chain connects TRBV20-1 to TRBJ1-1; TRBD1 agrees at 8 bases. Germline assignment: CDR1 DFQATT and CDR2 SNEGSKA (reference sequence). The length of the CDR3 is 14 residues. Unmatched junction bases numbered 11, after V lost 5 bases and J lost 6 bases. The CDR3 is CSAEGTGWEAEAFF. The CDR3, as DNA: TGCAGTGCTGAGGGGACAGGTTGGGAAGCTGAAGCTTTCTTT.

The genes are TRBV6-6 and TRBJ2-5; D is possibly TRBD2 (5 bases). The CDR3 has 13 residues. With 5 bases removed from V and 5 bases from J, the gap between germline ends came to 12 bases. Germline V gene lookup returns CDR1 MNHNY and CDR2 SVGAGI (reference sequence). The CDR3: CASSNGILETQYF. CDR3 coding DNA: TGTGCCAGCAGTAACGGGATTCTGGAGACCCAGTACTTC.

The V gene is TRBV5-1, the J gene TRBJ2-6; 10 positions match TRBD1. Per the germline V gene, CDR1 is SGHRS and CDR2 is YFSETQ. The CDR3 has 19 residues. V dropped 0 bases and J dropped 0; count of bases not matched to a gene: 6. CDR3 sequence reads: CASSLAGTGADSGANVLTF. The CDR3 DNA reads TGCGCCAGCAGCTTGGCGGGGACAGGGGCTGACTCTGGGGCCAACGTCCTGACTTTC. Filled out from reference TRBV5-1 and TRBJ2-6, the complete variable domain reads KAGVTQTPRYLIKTRGQQVTLSCSPISGHRSVSWYQQTPGQGLQFLFEYFSETQRNKGNFPGRFSGRQFSNSRSEMNVSTLELGDSALYLCASSLAGTGADSGANVLTFGAGSRLTVL.

The J gene is TRBJ2-6, the V gene TRBV5-1; D possibly corresponds to TRBD1 (6 bases). Trimming took 0 bases from V and 0 from J, leaving 16 bases between them. The CDR3 sequence is 19 residues long. Germline V gene data show CDR1 as SGHRS and CDR2 as YFSETQ. CDR3 nucleotide sequence: TGCGCCAGCAGCTTGGCGGCAGGGGACCCTTCCTCTGGGGCCAACGTCCTGACTTTC. This gives the protein CASSLAAGDPSSGANVLTF.

Many counts were recorded for this clonotype. V and J are TRBV12-3 or TRBV12-4 and TRBJ2-5; D gene unclear. Trimming cost V 5 bases and J 2 bases, with 6 bases left between them. The CDR3 consists of 12 residues. The DNA for the CDR3 is TGTGCCAGCAGTAGCGAACAAGAGACCCAGTACTTC. It is translated as CASSSEQETQYF.

This clonotype was seen more than once but under ten times. The chain recombines TRBV28 with TRBJ1-1; 8 nucleotides align to TRBD1. This CDR3 has 14 amino acids. Per germline, CDR1 MDHEN and CDR2 SYDVKM. V was clipped by 6 bases and J by 11 bases; unmatched bases: 14. DNA of the CDR3: TGTGCCAGCAGCCGCGGACAGGGACGAGGTCAGGCTTTCTTT. This translates into CASSRGQGRGQAFF. Using reference TRBV28 and TRBJ1-1 for the parts outside the CDR3, the full variable domain is DVKVTQSSRYLVKRTGEKVFLECVQDMDHENMFWYRQDPGLGLRLIYFSYDVKMKEKGDIPEGYSVSREKKERFSLILESASTNQTSMYLCASSRGQGRGQAFFGQGTRLTVV.

This clonotype was picked up a small number of times. This chain uses TRBV20-1 with TRBJ1-2, with 7 bases identical to TRBD1. Looked up from germline, CDR1 is DFQATT and CDR2 is SNEGSKA (reference sequence). After removal of 3 bases from V and 1 base from J, the junction contained 5 bases not matched to a gene. The CDR3 covers 14 residues. CDR3 DNA: TGCAGTGCTAGTGTGCAGGGGGTTAACTATGGCTACACCTTC. Encoded protein: CSASVQGVNYGYTF.

There are a few counts of this clonotype. The chain joins TRBV5-1 to TRBJ1-1; D might be TRBD1 (5 bases). V dropped 4 bases and J dropped 3 bases, with 16 bases sitting between them. Germline V gene lookup returns CDR1 SGHRS and CDR2 YFSETQ. The CDR3 totals 15 residues. The DNA for the CDR3 is TGCGCCAGCAGCACGGAGGGCAGGGTTTACACTGAAGCTTTCTTT. This codes for CASSTEGRVYTEAFF. Full variable domain (rest looked up from reference TRBV5-1 and TRBJ1-1): KAGVTQTPRYLIKTRGQQVTLSCSPISGHRSVSWYQQTPGQGLQFLFEYFSETQRNKGNFPGRFSGRQFSNSRSEMNVSTLELGDSALYLCASSTEGRVYTEAFFGQGTRLTVV.

This clonotype was picked up many times. This chain's CDR3 is CSVRGLANIYNEQFF. CDR3 nucleotide sequence: TGCAGCGTGCGAGGACTAGCGAACATCTACAATGAGCAGTTCTTC. The V call is TRBV29-1, the J call TRBJ2-1, with 9 bases lining up with TRBD2. J was trimmed by 3 bases and V by 6 bases; bases with no gene match: 9. The length of the CDR3 is 15 residues. Germline assignment: CDR1 SQVTM and CDR2 ANQGSEA.

This rearrangement joins TRBV27 to TRBJ1-6; possibly TRBD1 for D (5 bases). CDR3 size: 15 residues. Germline loops: CDR1 MNHEY, CDR2 SMNVEV (reference sequence). V lost 3 bases to trimming and J lost 7 bases, with 13 bases between them. CDR3 in DNA: TGTGCCAGCAGTTTCAAGTTCGGGACCAATTCACCCCTCCACTTT. It specifies CASSFKFGTNSPLHF.

This clonotype was picked up a small number of times. This chain uses TRBV10-3 with TRBJ2-1; weak D call: TRBD1 (6 bases). The CDR3 is 15 residues long. Germline assignment: CDR1 ENHRY and CDR2 SYGVKD. V gave up 4 bases and J gave up 8 bases, with 18 bases separating them. The DNA of the CDR3 is TGTGCCATCAGTGTCCGGGACATCTCTGGGGATGAGCAGTTCTTC. It yields the protein CAISVRDISGDEQFF.

This sequence joins TRBV7-2 and TRBJ1-2; D gene ambiguous. Trimming removed 1 base from V and 0 bases from J, with 12 bases in between. Germline V gene sequence: CDR1 SGHTA, CDR2 FQGNSA. The CDR3 extends over 16 amino acids. The CDR3 is CASSLDPAFSNYGYTF. CDR3 DNA sequence: TGTGCCAGCAGCTTAGACCCAGCCTTTTCTAACTATGGCTACACCTTC.

V is TRBV25-1 and J is TRBJ1-2; D is perhaps TRBD1 (5 bases). Germline V CDR1 and CDR2: MGHDK, SYGVNS. This CDR3 region has 13 residues. V was trimmed by 1 base and J by 4 bases, leaving 7 bases between them. CDR3 coding DNA: TGTGCCAGCAGTGAATCCGGGGGCTATGGCTACACCTTC. Translated: CASSESGGYGYTF.

The V and J genes are TRBV20-1 and TRBJ2-1, with a weak D call TRBD1 (5 bases). V gave up 5 bases and J gave up 0 bases, with 14 bases separating them. The germline gives CDR1 DFQATT, CDR2 SNEGSKA (reference sequence). The CDR3 has 15 amino acids. CDR3 region: CSADTTAGSYNEQFF. As DNA, the CDR3 is TGCAGTGCTGATACGACAGCCGGCTCCTACAATGAGCAGTTCTTC.

This chain connects TRBV5-1 to TRBJ1-2; the D gene is possibly TRBD1 (5 bases). This CDR3 is 15 amino acids long. CDR1 SGHRS and CDR2 YFSETQ come from the germline V gene. V gave up 4 bases and J gave up 0 bases, with 13 bases separating them. The CDR3 DNA is TGCGCCAGCAGCACAGGACGGCCCACTAACTATGGCTACACCTTC. Protein sequence: CASSTGRPTNYGYTF.

This clonotype has a handful of counts. J is TRBJ2-4 and V is TRBV6-5; 8 bases match TRBD2. Germline CDR1 and CDR2: MNHEY and SVGAGI. This CDR3 region has 19 residues. Trimming took 0 bases from V and 0 from J; bases not matched to a gene: 10. The CDR3 region has the DNA TGTGCCAGCAGTTACTCCTGGCGGGGGGTTAGTAGAGCCAAAAACATTCAGTACTTC. Its translation is CASSYSWRGVSRAKNIQYF.

A word on this clonotype: One base away lies a much larger clone, so this may be a sequencing read error. The chain joins TRBV10-3 to TRBJ1-1; 9 nucleotides agree with TRBD1. From germline, CDR1 is ENHRY and CDR2 SYGVKD. The CDR3 length is 14 residues. CDR3 DNA: TGTGCCGTCAGTAAGGACAGGGGTTGGACTGAAGCTTTCTTT. The encoded protein is CAVSKDRGWTEAFF.

The sample holds a few counts of this clonotype. The chain links TRBV20-1 to TRBJ2-3; 7 positions agree with TRBD1. The CDR3 loop spans 16 amino acids. With 6 bases clipped from V and 2 bases from J, the junction kept 14 bases outside the gene matches. In germline, CDR1 is DFQATT, CDR2 SNEGSKA (reference sequence). The CDR3 DNA is TGCAGTGCCAACGTTATGACAGGGATTTACACAGATACGCAGTATTTT. Translating gives CSANVMTGIYTDTQYF.

The chain employs TRBV5-1 and TRBJ2-3, with D perhaps being TRBD1 or TRBD2 (5 bases each). Germline CDR1 SGHRS, CDR2 YFSETQ. CDR3 size: 14 residues. Trimming stripped 0 bases from V and 4 bases from J, with 9 bases between. The CDR3 coding sequence is TGCGCCAGCAGCTTGGGACGGGGCGCAGATACGCAGTATTTT. Its protein is CASSLGRGADTQYF. Full variable domain (outside the CDR3, taken from reference TRBV5-1 and TRBJ2-3): KAGVTQTPRYLIKTRGQQVTLSCSPISGHRSVSWYQQTPGQGLQFLFEYFSETQRNKGNFPGRFSGRQFSNSRSEMNVSTLELGDSALYLCASSLGRGADTQYFGPGTRLTVL.

The chain couples TRBV5-1 to TRBJ2-2; the D gene is possibly TRBD1 (6 bases). Germline CDR1 is SGHRS and CDR2 is YFSETQ. Deletions cut 2 bases from V and 6 bases from J, with 20 bases between. The CDR3 contains 17 residues. The CDR3 region has the DNA TGCGCCAGCAGCTTAAACCGGGACACTCCTGGCGCCGGGGAGCTGTTTTTT. Protein: CASSLNRDTPGAGELFF.

This chain's CDR3 is CSARDPVSYEQYV. The CDR3, as DNA: TGCAGTGCCCGTGATCCAGTCTCCTACGAGCAGTACGTC. This chain joins TRBV20-1 and TRBJ2-7; D unresolved. The CDR3 has 13 residues. With 6 bases removed from V and 0 bases from J, the gap between germline ends came to 12 bases. Germline CDR1 and CDR2: DFQATT and SNEGSKA (reference sequence).

The V and J genes are TRBV28 and TRBJ2-1; D gene ambiguous. The V end lost 6 bases, the J end lost 0 bases, and 12 bases lay between the germline ends. The CDR3 runs to 15 residues. The germline gives CDR1 MDHEN, CDR2 SYDVKM. CDR3 in amino acids: CASRQRISSYNEQFF. The CDR3 coding sequence is TGTGCCAGCAGACAACGGATCAGCTCCTACAATGAGCAGTTCTTC.

This clonotype was picked up many times. The gene calls are TRBV10-3 and TRBJ2-7, with a tentative D call TRBD1 (6 bases). The germline V gene encodes CDR1 ENHRY and CDR2 SYGVKD. Trimming stripped 11 bases from V and 3 bases from J, with 11 bases between. This CDR3 has 11 amino acids. CDR3 in amino acids: CAARGSYEQYV. For the CDR3, the DNA is TGTGCCGCCAGGGGAAGCTACGAGCAGTACGTC.

This clonotype was recorded at least ten times. CDR3 region: CSVDTGVTDTQYF. CDR3 in DNA: TGCAGCGTTGACACAGGGGTCACAGATACGCAGTATTTT. The chain recombines TRBV29-1 with TRBJ2-3; TRBD1 agrees at 7 bases. This CDR3 contains 13 residues. In germline, CDR1 is SQVTM, CDR2 ANQGSEA. With V trimmed by 3 bases and J by 2 bases, 2 bases remained unmatched.